A single sample is the source of the 9 T cell receptor beta chains below, sequenced in a study of blood T cell repertoires in COVID-19. Sequencing was performed with immunoSEQ multiplex PCR; in TCRdb, only in-frame clones are kept and a portion is missing. The profile shows 200,000 or so clones, around nine tenths of them singletons. Material: peripheral blood. All receptors come from a man between 60 and 75 years old with acute or convalescent COVID-19.

V gene TRBV4-1 combines with J gene TRBJ2-7; 8 positions agree with TRBD1. Germline CDR1 MGHRA, CDR2 YSYEKL. CDR3 length equals 15 residues. With 4 bases clipped from V and 2 bases from J, the junction kept 7 bases outside the gene matches. In DNA, the CDR3 is TGCGCCAGCAGCCCCACCCCGGACAGGGCCTACGAGCAGTACTTC. As protein: CASSPTPDRAYEQYF.

This sequence joins TRBV5-1 and TRBJ1-2; D possibly corresponds to TRBD1 (6 bases). Germline CDR1 SGHRS, CDR2 YFSETQ. The ends were cut back, 0 bases at V and 6 bases at J, with 15 bases in the middle. The CDR3 runs 15 residues. The CDR3 protein is CASSLAGGTGNGYTF. CDR3 coding DNA: TGCGCCAGCAGCTTGGCTGGCGGAACAGGGAATGGCTACACCTTC.

The rearrangement uses TRBV7-3 and TRBJ2-3; D unclear. There are 14 residues in the CDR3. V lost 5 bases to trimming and J lost 3 bases, with 12 bases between them. Germline CDR1 and CDR2: SGHTA and FQGTGA. The CDR3: CASSLLTRTDTQYF. CDR3 in DNA: TGTGCCAGCAGCCTCTTGACTCGGACAGATACGCAGTATTTT. Looking up the rest from reference TRBV7-3 and TRBJ2-3 gives the full variable domain: GAGVSQTPSNKVTEKGKYVELRCDPISGHTALYWYRQSLGQGPEFLIYFQGTGAADDSGLPNDRFFAVRPEGSVSTLKIQRTERGDSAVYLCASSLLTRTDTQYFGPGTRLTVL.

V usage is TRBV5-4 and J usage is TRBJ2-1, with 10 bases aligning to TRBD1. In germline, CDR1 is SGHNT, CDR2 YYREEE (reference sequence). V gave up 5 bases and J gave up 4 bases; unmatched junction bases: 6. The CDR3 runs to 15 residues. CDR3: CASRPGTGAYNEQFF. For the CDR3, the DNA is TGTGCCAGCAGGCCCGGGACAGGGGCTTACAATGAGCAGTTCTTC.

The J gene is TRBJ2-5, the V gene TRBV3-1 (or the pseudogene TRBV3-2), with TRBD2 identical over 10 bases. This CDR3 spans 17 amino acids. Germline CDR1 is LGHDT and CDR2 is YNNKEL (reference sequence). V lost 0 bases to trimming and J lost 2 bases; unmatched junction nucleotides: 6. As DNA, the CDR3 is TGTGCCAGCAGCCAAGAGGTGATAGCGGGGGGACAAGAGACCCAGTACTTC. Translated: CASSQEVIAGGQETQYF.

The chain has TRBV6-5 and TRBJ2-1; TRBD2 matches 10 bases. Germline V gene sequence: CDR1 MNHEY, CDR2 SVGAGI. V shed 2 bases and J 2 bases; nucleotides not matched to a gene: 3. CDR3 length: 16 amino acids. CDR3 DNA sequence: TGTGCCAGCAGTTACACCGGACTAGCGGCCTACAATGAGCAGTTCTTC. Its translation is CASSYTGLAAYNEQFF.

In this sample, this clone turned up a few times. The V call is TRBV10-1, the J call TRBJ2-3, with 10 bases fitting TRBD2. Germline lookup yields CDR1 WNHNN and CDR2 SYGVQD (reference sequence). The length of the CDR3 is 15 residues. J was trimmed by 2 bases and V by 6 bases; bases with no gene match: 5. CDR3 region: CASSRGLADTDTQYF. For the CDR3, the DNA is TGCGCCAGCAGCCGTGGACTAGCGGACACAGATACGCAGTATTTT.

This clone was counted once. The J gene is TRBJ2-3, the V gene TRBV24-1, with 7 bases lining up with TRBD2. The CDR3 has 15 residues. V lost 5 bases, J lost 2 bases, and 6 bases stayed unmatched. CDR1 KGHDR and CDR2 SFDVKD come from the germline V gene. In nucleotides, the CDR3 is TGTGCCACCAGTGTGGGGGGGGAACCCACAGATACGCAGTATTTT. Translation: CATSVGGEPTDTQYF.

This clone was seen a handful of times. The rearrangement uses TRBV7-2 and TRBJ2-1; D possibly corresponds to TRBD2 (5 bases). Germline lookup yields CDR1 SGHTA and CDR2 FQGNSA. This CDR3 contains 16 residues. V was shortened by 7 bases and J by 2 bases, with 18 bases between the two germline ends. This CDR3 is CASTPAGPGAYNEQFF. The CDR3 DNA reads TGTGCCAGCACTCCCGCGGGCCCCGGAGCCTACAATGAGCAGTTCTTC.